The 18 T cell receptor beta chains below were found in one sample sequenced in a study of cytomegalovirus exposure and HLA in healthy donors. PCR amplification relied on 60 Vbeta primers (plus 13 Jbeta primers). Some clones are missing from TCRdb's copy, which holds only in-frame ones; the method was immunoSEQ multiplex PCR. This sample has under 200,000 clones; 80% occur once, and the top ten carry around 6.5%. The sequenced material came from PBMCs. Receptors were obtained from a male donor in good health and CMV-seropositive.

CDR3 coding DNA: TGTGCCAGCAGCTCGGGACAAAGCGACAGATCGTATGGCTACACCTTC. Translated: CASSSGQSDRSYGYTF. The V gene is TRBV7-9, the J gene TRBJ1-2, with D perhaps TRBD1 (6 bases). The length of the CDR3 is 16 residues. The V gene lost 4 bases and the J gene lost 5 bases, with 20 bases spanning the gap. Per the germline V gene, CDR1 is SEHNR and CDR2 is FQNEAQ (reference sequence).

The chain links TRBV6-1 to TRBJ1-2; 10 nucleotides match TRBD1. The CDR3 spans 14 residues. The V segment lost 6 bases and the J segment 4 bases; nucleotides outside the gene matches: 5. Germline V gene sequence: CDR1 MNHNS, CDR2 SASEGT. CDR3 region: CASSPRDRGYGYTF. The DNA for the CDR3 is TGTGCCAGCAGCCCCAGGGACAGGGGCTATGGCTACACCTTC.

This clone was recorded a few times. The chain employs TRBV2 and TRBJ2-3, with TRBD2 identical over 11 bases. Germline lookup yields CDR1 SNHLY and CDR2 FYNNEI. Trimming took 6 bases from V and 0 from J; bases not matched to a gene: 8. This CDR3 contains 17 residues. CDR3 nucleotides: TGTGCCAGCAGCGACAGAGGACTAGCGGGTAGCACAGATACGCAGTATTTT. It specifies CASSDRGLAGSTDTQYF. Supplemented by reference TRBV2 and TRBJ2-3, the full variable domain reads EPEVTQTPSHQVTQMGQEVILRCVPISNHLYFYWYRQILGQKVEFLVSFYNNEISEKSEIFDDQFSVERPDGSNFTLKIRSTKLEDSAMYFCASSDRGLAGSTDTQYFGPGTRLTVL.

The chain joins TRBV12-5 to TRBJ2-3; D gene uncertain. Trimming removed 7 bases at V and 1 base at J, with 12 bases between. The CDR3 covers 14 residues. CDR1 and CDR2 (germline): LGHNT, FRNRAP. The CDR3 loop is CASALGPGTDTQYF. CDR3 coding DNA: TGTGCTAGTGCCCTCGGTCCGGGCACAGATACGCAGTATTTT. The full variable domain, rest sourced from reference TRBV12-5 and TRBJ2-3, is DARVTQTPRHKVTEMGQEVTMRCQPILGHNTVFWYRQTMMQGLELLAYFRNRAPLDDSGMPKDRFSAEMPDATLATLKIQPSEPRDSAVYFCASALGPGTDTQYFGPGTRLTVL.

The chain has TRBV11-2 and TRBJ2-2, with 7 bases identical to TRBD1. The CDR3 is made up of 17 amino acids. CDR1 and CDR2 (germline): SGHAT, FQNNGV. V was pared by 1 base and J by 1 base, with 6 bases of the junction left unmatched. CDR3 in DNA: TGTGCCAGCAGCTTAGTCCGTCGGACAGGGAACACCGGGGAGCTGTTTTTT. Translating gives CASSLVRRTGNTGELFF.

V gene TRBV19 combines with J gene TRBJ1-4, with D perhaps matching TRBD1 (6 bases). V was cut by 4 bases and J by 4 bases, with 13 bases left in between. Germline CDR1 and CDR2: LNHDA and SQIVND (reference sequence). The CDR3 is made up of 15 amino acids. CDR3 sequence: CASSNMGAFNEKLFF. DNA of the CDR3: TGTGCCAGTAGTAACATGGGGGCCTTTAATGAAAAACTGTTTTTT. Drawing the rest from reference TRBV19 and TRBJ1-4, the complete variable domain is DGGITQSPKYLFRKEGQNVTLSCEQNLNHDAMYWYRQDPGQGLRLIYYSQIVNDFQKGDIAEGYSVSREKKESFPLTVTSAQKNPTAFYLCASSNMGAFNEKLFFGSGTQLSVL.

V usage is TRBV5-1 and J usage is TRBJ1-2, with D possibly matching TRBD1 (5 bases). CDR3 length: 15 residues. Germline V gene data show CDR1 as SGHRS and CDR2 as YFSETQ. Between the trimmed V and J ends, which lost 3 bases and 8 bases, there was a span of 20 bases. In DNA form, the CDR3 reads TGCGCCAGCAGCTCAACCGCGGGACTCTCGGGGGGCTACACCTTC. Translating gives CASSSTAGLSGGYTF. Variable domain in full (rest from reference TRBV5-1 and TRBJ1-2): KAGVTQTPRYLIKTRGQQVTLSCSPISGHRSVSWYQQTPGQGLQFLFEYFSETQRNKGNFPGRFSGRQFSNSRSEMNVSTLELGDSALYLCASSSTAGLSGGYTFGSGTRLTVV.

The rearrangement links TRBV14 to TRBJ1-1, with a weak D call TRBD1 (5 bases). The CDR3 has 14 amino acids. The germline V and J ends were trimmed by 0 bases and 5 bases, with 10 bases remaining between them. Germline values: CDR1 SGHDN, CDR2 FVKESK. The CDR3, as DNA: TGTGCCAGCAGCCAAGAAGGTTCAGGGACTGAAGCTTTCTTT. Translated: CASSQEGSGTEAFF.

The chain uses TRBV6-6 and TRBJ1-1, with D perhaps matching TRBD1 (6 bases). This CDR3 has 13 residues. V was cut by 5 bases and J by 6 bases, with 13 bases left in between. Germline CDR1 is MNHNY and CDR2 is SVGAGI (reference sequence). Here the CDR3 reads CASSNQGYAEAFF. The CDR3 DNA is TGTGCCAGCAGTAACCAGGGGTACGCTGAAGCTTTCTTT.

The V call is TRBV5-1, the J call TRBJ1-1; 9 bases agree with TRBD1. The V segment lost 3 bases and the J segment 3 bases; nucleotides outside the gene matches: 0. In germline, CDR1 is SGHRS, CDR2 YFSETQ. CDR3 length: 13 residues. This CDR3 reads CASSWDRDTEAFF. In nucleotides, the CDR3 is TGCGCCAGCAGCTGGGACAGGGACACTGAAGCTTTCTTT.

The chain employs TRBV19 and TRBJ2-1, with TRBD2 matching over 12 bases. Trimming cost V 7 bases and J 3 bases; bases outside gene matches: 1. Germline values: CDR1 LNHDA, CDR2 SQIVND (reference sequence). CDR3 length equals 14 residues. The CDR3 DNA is TGTGCCAGTAAGGGACTAGCGGGCTACAATGAGCAGTTCTTC. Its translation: CASKGLAGYNEQFF.

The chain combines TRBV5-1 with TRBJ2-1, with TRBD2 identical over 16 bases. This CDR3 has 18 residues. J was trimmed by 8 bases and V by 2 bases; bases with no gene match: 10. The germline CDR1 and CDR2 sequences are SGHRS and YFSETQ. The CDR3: CASSFSGTSGGGTDEQFF. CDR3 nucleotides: TGCGCCAGCAGCTTCTCCGGGACTAGCGGGGGGGGGACGGATGAGCAGTTCTTC.

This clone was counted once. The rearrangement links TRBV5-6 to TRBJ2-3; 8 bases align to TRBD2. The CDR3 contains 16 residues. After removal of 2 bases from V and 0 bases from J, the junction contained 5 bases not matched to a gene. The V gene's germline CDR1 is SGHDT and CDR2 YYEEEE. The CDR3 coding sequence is TGTGCCAGCAGCTTCCGGCGGGGGGTTAGCACAGATACGCAGTATTTT. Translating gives CASSFRRGVSTDTQYF.

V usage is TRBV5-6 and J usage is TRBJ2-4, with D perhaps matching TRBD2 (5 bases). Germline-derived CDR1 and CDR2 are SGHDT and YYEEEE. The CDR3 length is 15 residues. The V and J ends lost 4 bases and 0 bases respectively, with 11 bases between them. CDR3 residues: CASSTEGVAKNIQYF. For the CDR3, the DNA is TGTGCCAGCAGCACTGAGGGAGTAGCCAAAAACATTCAGTACTTC.

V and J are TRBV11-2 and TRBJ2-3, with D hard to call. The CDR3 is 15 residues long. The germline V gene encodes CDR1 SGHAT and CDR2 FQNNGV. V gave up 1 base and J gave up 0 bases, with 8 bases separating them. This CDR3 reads CASSLGLASTDTQYF. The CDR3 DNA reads TGTGCCAGCAGCTTAGGGTTGGCTAGCACAGATACGCAGTATTTT.

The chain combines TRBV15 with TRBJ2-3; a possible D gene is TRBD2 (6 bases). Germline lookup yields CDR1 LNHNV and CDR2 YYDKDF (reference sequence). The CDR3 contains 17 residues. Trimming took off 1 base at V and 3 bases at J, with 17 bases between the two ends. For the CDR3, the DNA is TGTGCCACCAGCAGAGGGGGCCTAGCGATGGTAACAGATACGCAGTATTTT. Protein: CATSRGGLAMVTDTQYF.

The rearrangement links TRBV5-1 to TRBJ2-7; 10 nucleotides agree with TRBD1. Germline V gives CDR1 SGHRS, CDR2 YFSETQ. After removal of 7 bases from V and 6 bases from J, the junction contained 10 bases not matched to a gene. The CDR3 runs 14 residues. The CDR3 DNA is TGCGCCAGCGGTCCCGGGACAGGGGATAGCGAGCAGTACTTC. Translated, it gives CASGPGTGDSEQYF.

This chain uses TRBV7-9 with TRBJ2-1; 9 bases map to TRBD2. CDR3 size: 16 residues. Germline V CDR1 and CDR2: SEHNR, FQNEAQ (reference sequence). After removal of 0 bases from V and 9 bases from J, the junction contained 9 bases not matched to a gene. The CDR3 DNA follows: TGTGCCAGCAGCTTAGCGGTGGCGGGAGGGCCCGGTGAGCAGTTCTTC. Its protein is CASSLAVAGGPGEQFF.